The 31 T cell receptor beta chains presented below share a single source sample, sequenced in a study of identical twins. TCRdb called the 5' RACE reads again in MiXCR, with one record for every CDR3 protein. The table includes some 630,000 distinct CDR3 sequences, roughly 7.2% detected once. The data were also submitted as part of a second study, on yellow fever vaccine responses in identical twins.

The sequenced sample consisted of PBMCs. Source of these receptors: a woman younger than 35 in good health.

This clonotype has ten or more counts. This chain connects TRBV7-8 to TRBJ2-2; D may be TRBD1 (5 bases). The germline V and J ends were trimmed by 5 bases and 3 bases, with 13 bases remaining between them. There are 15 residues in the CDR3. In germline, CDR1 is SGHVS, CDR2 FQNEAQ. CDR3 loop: CASSASRADTGELFF. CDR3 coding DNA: TGTGCCAGCAGCGCGAGCAGGGCGGACACCGGGGAGCTGTTTTTT.

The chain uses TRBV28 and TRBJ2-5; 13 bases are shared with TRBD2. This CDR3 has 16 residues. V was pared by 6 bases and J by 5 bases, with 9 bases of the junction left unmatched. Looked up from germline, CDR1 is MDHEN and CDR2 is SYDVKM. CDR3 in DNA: TGTGCCAGCAGAGGCTGGACTAGCGGGGGAGATGAGACCCAGTACTTC. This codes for CASRGWTSGGDETQYF.

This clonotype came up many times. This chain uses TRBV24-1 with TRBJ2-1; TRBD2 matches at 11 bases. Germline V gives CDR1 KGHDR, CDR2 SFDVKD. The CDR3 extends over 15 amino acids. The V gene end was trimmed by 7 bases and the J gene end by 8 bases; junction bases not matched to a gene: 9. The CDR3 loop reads CATSDVAGGPYEQFF. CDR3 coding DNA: TGTGCCACCAGCGACGTAGCGGGAGGGCCCTATGAGCAGTTCTTC.

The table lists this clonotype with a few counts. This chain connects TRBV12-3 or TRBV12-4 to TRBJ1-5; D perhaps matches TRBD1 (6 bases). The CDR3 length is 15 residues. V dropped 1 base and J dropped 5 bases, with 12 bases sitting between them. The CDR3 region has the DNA TGTGCCAGCAGTTTAGGGCAGGGGATGGATCAGCCCCAGCATTTT. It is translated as CASSLGQGMDQPQHF.

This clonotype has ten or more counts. In DNA, the CDR3 is TGCAGCGTCAATGGGGACAGGGCGATAAGGAACACTGAAGCTTTCTTT. This translates into CSVNGDRAIRNTEAFF. This sequence joins TRBV29-1 and TRBJ1-1; TRBD1 aligns across 9 bases. In germline, CDR1 is SQVTM, CDR2 ANQGSEA. Unmatched junction bases numbered 12, after V lost 6 bases and J lost 1 base. CDR3 length: 16 residues.

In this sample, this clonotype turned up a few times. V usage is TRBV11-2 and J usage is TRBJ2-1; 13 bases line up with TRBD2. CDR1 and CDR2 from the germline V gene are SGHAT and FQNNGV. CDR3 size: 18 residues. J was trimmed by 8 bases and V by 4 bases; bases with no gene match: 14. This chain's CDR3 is CASSYLKFGTSGKYEQFF. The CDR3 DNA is TGTGCCAGCAGCTACCTAAAGTTTGGGACTAGCGGGAAGTATGAGCAGTTCTTC.

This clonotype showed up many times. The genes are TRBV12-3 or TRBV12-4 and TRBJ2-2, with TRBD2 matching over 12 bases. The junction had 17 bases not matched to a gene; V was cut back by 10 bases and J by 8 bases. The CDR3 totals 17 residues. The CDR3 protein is CAIPRRTSGTRGGELFF. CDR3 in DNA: TGTGCCATCCCCCGAAGGACTAGCGGGACACGGGGGGGGGAGCTGTTTTTT.

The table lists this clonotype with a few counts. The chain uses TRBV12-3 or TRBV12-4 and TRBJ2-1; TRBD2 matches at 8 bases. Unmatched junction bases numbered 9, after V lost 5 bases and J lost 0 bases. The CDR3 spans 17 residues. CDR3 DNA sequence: TGTGCCAGCAGTCCAGCGACTAGCGCGAGCTCCTACAATGAGCAGTTCTTC. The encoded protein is CASSPATSASSYNEQFF.

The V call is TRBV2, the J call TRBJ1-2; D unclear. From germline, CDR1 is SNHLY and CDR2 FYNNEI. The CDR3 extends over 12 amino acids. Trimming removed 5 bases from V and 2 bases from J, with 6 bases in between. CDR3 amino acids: CASSQNNYGYTF. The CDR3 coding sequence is TGTGCCAGCAGTCAGAACAACTATGGCTACACCTTC.

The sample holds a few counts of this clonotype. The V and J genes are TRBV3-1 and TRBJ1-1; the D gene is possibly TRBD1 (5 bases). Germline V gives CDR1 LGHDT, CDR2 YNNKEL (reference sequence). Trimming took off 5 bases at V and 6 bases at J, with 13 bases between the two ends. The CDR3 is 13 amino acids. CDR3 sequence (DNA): TGTGCCAGCAGCGGGGGGGGAAGCCCTGAAGCTTTCTTT. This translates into CASSGGGSPEAFF.

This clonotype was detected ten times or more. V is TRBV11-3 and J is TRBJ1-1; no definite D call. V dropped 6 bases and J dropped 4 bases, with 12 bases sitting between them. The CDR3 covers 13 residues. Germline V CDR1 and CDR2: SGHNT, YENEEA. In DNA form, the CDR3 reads TGTGCCAGCAGGAAGCAGCCGGGCACTGAAGCTTTCTTT. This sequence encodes CASRKQPGTEAFF.

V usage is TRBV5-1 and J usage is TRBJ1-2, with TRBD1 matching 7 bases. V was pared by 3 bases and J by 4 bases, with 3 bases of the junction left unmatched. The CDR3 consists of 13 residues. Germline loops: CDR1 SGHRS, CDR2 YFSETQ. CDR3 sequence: CASSYYRGYGYTF. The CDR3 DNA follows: TGCGCCAGCAGCTACTACAGGGGCTATGGCTACACCTTC.

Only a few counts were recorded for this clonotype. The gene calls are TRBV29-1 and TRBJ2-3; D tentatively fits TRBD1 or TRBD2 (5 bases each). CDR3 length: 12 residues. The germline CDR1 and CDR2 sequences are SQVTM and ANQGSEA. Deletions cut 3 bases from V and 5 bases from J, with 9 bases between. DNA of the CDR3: TGCAGCGTTGAGGGGGTCGGAGATACGCAGTATTTT. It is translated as CSVEGVGDTQYF.

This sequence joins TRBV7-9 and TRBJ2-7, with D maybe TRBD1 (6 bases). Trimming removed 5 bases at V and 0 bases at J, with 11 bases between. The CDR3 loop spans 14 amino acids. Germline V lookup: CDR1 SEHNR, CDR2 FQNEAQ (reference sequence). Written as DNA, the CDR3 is TGTGCCAGCAGCCGAGACAGGACCTCCTACGAGCAGTACGTC. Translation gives CASSRDRTSYEQYV.

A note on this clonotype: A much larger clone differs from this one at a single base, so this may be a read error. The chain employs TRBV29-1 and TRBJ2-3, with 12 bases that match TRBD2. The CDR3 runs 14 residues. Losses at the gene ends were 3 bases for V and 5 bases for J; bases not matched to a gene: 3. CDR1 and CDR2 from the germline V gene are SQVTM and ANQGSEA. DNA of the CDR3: TGCAGCGTTGACCGGACTAGCGGGAAAGATACGCAGTATTTT. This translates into CSVDRTSGKDTQYF.

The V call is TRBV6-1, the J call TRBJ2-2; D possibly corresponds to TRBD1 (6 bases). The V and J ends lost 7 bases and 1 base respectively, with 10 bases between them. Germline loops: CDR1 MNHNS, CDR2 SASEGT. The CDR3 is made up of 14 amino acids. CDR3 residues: CASIPGQNTGELFF. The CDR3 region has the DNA TGTGCCAGCATTCCGGGACAGAACACCGGGGAGCTGTTTTTT.

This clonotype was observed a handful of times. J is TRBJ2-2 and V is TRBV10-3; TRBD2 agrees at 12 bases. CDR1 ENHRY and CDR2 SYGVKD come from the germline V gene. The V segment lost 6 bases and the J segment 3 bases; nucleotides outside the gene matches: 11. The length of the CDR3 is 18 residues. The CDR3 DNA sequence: TGTGCCATCAGGCCTCAGACTAGCGGGAGAAGTGACACCGGGGAGCTGTTTTTT. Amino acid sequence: CAIRPQTSGRSDTGELFF.

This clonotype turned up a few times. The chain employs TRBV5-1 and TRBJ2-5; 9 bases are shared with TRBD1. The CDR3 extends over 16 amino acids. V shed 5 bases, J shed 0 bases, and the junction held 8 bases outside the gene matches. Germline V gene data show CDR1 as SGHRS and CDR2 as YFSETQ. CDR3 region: CASRPEGDRDQETQYF. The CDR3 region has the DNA TGCGCCAGCAGGCCTGAGGGGGACAGGGACCAAGAGACCCAGTACTTC.

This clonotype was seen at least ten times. The CDR3 loop is CGIRQETQYF. The CDR3 coding sequence is TGTGGCATTCGACAAGAGACCCAGTACTTC. The V and J genes are TRBV12-3 or TRBV12-4 and TRBJ2-5; D not certain. The CDR3 is 10 residues long.

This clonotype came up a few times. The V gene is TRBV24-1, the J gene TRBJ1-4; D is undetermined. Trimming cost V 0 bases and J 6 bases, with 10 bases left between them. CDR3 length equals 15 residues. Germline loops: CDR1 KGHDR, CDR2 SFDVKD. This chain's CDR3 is CATSDLRERDEKLFF. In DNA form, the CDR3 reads TGTGCCACCAGTGATTTGCGTGAGCGGGATGAAAAACTGTTTTTT.

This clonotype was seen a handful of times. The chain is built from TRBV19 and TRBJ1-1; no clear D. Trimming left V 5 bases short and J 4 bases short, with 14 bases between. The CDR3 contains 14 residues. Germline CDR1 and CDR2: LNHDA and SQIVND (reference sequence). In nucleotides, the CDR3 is TGTGCCAGTAGTTACCTCCGGGGATCCACTGAAGCTTTCTTT. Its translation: CASSYLRGSTEAFF.

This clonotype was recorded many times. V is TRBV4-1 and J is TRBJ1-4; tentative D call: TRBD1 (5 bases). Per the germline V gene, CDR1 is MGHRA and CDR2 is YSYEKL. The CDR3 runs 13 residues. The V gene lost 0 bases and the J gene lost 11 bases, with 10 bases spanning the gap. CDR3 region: CASSQEVGTKLFF. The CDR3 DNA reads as TGCGCCAGCAGCCAAGAGGTCGGGACCAAACTGTTTTTT.

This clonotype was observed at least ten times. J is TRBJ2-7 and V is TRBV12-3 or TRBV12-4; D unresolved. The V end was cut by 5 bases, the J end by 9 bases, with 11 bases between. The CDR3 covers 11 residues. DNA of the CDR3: TGTGCCAGCAGTGCCTCTATAGTGCAGTACTTC. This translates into CASSASIVQYF.

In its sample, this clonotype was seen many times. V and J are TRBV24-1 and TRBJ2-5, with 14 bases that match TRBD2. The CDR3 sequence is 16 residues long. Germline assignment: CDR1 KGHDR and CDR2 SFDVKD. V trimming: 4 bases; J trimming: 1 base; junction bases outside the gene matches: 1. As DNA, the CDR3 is TGTGCCACCAGTGACGGACTAGCGGGGGGCCAAGAGACCCAGTACTTC. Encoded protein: CATSDGLAGGQETQYF.

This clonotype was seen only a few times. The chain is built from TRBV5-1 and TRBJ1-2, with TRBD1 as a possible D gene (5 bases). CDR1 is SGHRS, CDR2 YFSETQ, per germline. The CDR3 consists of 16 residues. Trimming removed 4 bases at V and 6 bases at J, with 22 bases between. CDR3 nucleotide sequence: TGCGCCAGCAGCACGCAGACCCTACCCGGGACGGATGGCTACACCTTC. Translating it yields CASSTQTLPGTDGYTF.

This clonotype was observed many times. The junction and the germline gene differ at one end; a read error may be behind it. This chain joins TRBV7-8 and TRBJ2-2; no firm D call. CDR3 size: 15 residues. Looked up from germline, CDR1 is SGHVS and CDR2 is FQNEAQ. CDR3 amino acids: CASSLRTANTGELFF. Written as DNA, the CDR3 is TGCGCCAGCAGCTTACGGACGGCGAACACCGGGGAGCTGTTTTTT.

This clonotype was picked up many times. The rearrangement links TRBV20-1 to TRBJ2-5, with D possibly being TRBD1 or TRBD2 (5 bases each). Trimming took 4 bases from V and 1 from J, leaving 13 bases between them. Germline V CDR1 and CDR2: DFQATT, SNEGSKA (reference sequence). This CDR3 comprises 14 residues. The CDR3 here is CSAMRGRTQETQYF. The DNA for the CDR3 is TGCAGTGCTATGAGGGGACGGACCCAAGAGACCCAGTACTTC.

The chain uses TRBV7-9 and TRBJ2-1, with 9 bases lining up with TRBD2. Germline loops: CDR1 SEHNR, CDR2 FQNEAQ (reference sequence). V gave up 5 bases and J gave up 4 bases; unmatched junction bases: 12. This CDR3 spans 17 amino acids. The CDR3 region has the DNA TGTGCCAGCAGCCACTCGGGAGGAGCGGGAGGATACAATGAGCAGTTCTTC. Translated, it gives CASSHSGGAGGYNEQFF.

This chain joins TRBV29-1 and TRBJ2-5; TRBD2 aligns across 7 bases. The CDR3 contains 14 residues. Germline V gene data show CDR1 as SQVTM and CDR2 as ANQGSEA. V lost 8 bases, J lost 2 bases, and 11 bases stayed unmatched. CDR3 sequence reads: CSTEGSSGQETQYF. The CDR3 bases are TGCAGCACAGAGGGCTCTAGCGGACAAGAGACCCAGTACTTC. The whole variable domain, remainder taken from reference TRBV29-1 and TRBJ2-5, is SAVISQKPSRDICQRGTSLTIQCQVDSQVTMMFWYRQQPGQSLTLIATANQGSEATYESGFVIDKFPISRPNLTFSTLTVSNMSPEDSSIYLCSTEGSSGQETQYFGPGTRLLVL.

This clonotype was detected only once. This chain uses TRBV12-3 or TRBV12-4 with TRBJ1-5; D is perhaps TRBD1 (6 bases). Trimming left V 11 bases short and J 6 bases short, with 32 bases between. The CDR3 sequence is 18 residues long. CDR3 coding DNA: TGTGCCCTCAGTTTTGGTGCGGGGGCCCCTCCGGCTCGTCAGCCCCAGCATTTT. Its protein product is CALSFGAGAPPARQPQHF.

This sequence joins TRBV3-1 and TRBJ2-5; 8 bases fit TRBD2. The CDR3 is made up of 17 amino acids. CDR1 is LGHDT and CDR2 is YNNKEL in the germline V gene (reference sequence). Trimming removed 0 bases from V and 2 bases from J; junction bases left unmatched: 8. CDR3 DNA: TGTGCCAGCAGCCAAGATCTTTGGACTAGCATACAAGAGACCCAGTACTTC. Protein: CASSQDLWTSIQETQYF.